The 19 T cell receptor beta chains below come from one sample, sequenced in a study of T cell clusters in autoimmune cytopenias. TRB was amplified by touch-down multiplex PCR, primer pools A and B combined. With the multiplex PCR reads reprocessed, TCRdb shows one record per CDR3 protein and no DNA. Its table records about 3,600 distinct CDR3 sequences. TRB amplification used approximately 250 ng of peripheral blood genomic DNA. Sequenced material: peripheral blood. The receptors were sampled from a human donor with an autoimmune cytopenia or autoimmune hepatitis (not recorded which).

Measured by frequency, this clonotype is medium-sized. The gene calls are TRBV12-3 or TRBV12-4 and TRBJ1-3; as DNA is missing, the TRBD1 call by TCRdb cannot be tested. This CDR3 has 15 residues. The CDR3 reads CASSYRDSSGNTIYF.

The chain carries TRBV7-3 and TRBJ2-7; TCRdb's D call, TRBD1, is unchecked because there is no DNA. The CDR3 is 14 residues long. Germline values: CDR1 SGHTA, CDR2 FQGTGA. CDR3 residues: CASSPTGVTYEQYF.

By frequency, this clonotype is medium-sized (0.01 to 0.1%). V and J are TRBV6-1 and TRBJ2-3. Per germline, CDR1 MNHNS and CDR2 SASEGT. CDR3 length: 14 amino acids. This CDR3 reads CASSDRLSADTQYF.

The chain joins TRBV30 to TRBJ1-5. The CDR3 loop spans 15 amino acids. Germline lookup yields CDR1 GTSNPN and CDR2 SVGIG (reference sequence). This CDR3 is CAWSLQGFGNQPQHF.

Frequency places this clonotype as medium-sized. The V call is TRBV6-5, the J call TRBJ2-3; TCRdb outputs TRBD1, but without DNA this stays unchecked. CDR1 and CDR2 (germline): MNHEY, SVGAGI. The CDR3 consists of 15 residues. CDR3 region: CASTDRGGPTDTQYF.

This clonotype is identified as medium-sized from frequency. The chain couples TRBV19 to TRBJ1-3. Germline V CDR1 and CDR2: LNHDA, SQIVND (reference sequence). The CDR3 runs 16 residues. The CDR3 sequence is CASSIAMDSAGNTIYF.

This clonotype is identified as medium-sized from frequency. This chain joins TRBV6-5 and TRBJ2-7; as DNA is missing, the TRBD1 call by TCRdb cannot be tested. CDR3 length: 16 residues. The germline V gene encodes CDR1 MNHEY and CDR2 SVGAGI. CDR3: CASSYSRDTTPTEQYF.

This clonotype is identified as medium-sized (0.01 to 0.1%) from frequency. This chain links TRBV19 with TRBJ2-1; TCRdb lists TRBD1, though no DNA is available to test this call. CDR3 size: 12 residues. Per germline, CDR1 LNHDA and CDR2 SQIVND (reference sequence). CDR3 in amino acids: CASGRGYNEQFF.

The chain couples TRBV20-1 to TRBJ2-7; the TRBD1 assignment by TCRdb is unverifiable without DNA. CDR1 is DFQATT, CDR2 SNEGSKA, per germline (reference sequence). The CDR3 runs 15 residues. The CDR3 loop reads CSAIMDRGNRYEQYF.

V gene TRBV6-2 or TRBV6-3 combines with J gene TRBJ2-1; TCRdb names TRBD2, which stays unverified in the absence of DNA. Germline CDR1 reads MNHEY; CDR2 reads SVGEGT. The CDR3 is made up of 16 amino acids. The CDR3 sequence: CASSFRGLAVRNEQFF.

In terms of frequency, this clonotype is medium-sized. V gene TRBV29-1 combines with J gene TRBJ2-1; TCRdb's assignment of TRBD1 cannot be checked, as there is no DNA. The CDR3 has 13 amino acids. From germline, CDR1 is SQVTM and CDR2 ANQGSEA. CDR3 residues: CSAEKGSYNEQFF.

This sequence joins TRBV27 and TRBJ1-5; TCRdb selects TRBD1, and the lack of DNA leaves this call unchecked. There are 14 residues in the CDR3. CDR1 is MNHEY and CDR2 is SMNVEV in the germline V gene (reference sequence). This CDR3 reads CASQGTSSNQPQHF.

J is TRBJ2-5 and V is TRBV6-5; the D call from TCRdb, TRBD1, cannot be confirmed without DNA. This CDR3 has 14 residues. CDR1 and CDR2 from the germline V gene are MNHEY and SVGAGI. CDR3 sequence reads: CASTKEDWEETQYF.

This clonotype is deemed medium-sized by its frequency. The chain recombines TRBV6-2 or TRBV6-3 with TRBJ1-1. There are 13 residues in the CDR3. CDR1 and CDR2 (germline): MNHEY, SVGEGT. The CDR3 spells CASSYSISTEAFF.

According to its frequency, this clonotype is medium-sized (0.01 to 0.1%). The chain carries TRBV13 and TRBJ1-2; TCRdb indicates TRBD1, and absent DNA this call remains unverified. The CDR3 totals 13 residues. Looked up from germline, CDR1 is PRHDT and CDR2 is FYEKMQ (reference sequence). This chain's CDR3 is CAPWDTADYGYTF. The full variable domain, rest sourced from reference TRBV13 and TRBJ1-2, is AAGVIQSPRHLIKEKRETATLKCYPIPRHDTVYWYQQGPGQDPQFLISFYEKMQSDKGSIPDRFSAQQFSDYHSELNMSSLELGDSALYFCAPWDTADYGYTFGSGTRLTVV.

The V gene is TRBV4-3, the J gene TRBJ2-1; TCRdb calls TRBD2, which cannot be checked without DNA. Germline CDR1 is LGHNA and CDR2 is YSLEER. CDR3 length equals 15 residues. CDR3 amino acids: CASSQDRAPYNEQFF.

Frequency places this clonotype as medium-sized (0.01 to 0.1%). V usage is TRBV6-1 and J usage is TRBJ1-1; TCRdb proposes TRBD1, but this gene call is untestable without DNA. Germline-derived CDR1 and CDR2 are MNHNS and SASEGT. CDR3 length: 18 residues. The CDR3 region is CASSLRDRAGKVNTEAFF.

V and J are TRBV12-3 or TRBV12-4 and TRBJ2-7; no DNA is available, so the TRBD1 call from TCRdb remains unchecked. This CDR3 comprises 12 residues. The CDR3 reads CASRGQGSEQYF.

The chain couples TRBV6-6 to TRBJ1-4. Germline V gives CDR1 MNHNY, CDR2 SVGAGI (reference sequence). The CDR3 contains 14 residues. The CDR3 spells CASSILDTNEKLFF.